Listed here are 30 T cell receptor beta chains from one sample, sequenced in a study of draining lymph node invasion in breast cancer. Memory conventional CD4 T cells were sorted as CD4+ CD45RA- CD25- cells. TCRdb re-derived calls from the bulk RNA-seq reads in MiXCR, one entry per CDR3 protein. The table records fewer than 1,500 distinct CDR3 sequences, 60% to 70% of them present only once. Sequenced material: sorted memory CD4+ effector T cells from the tumor. Receptors originate from a female donor with luminal breast cancer.

V usage is TRBV3-1 and J usage is TRBJ2-3; possibly TRBD2 for D (6 bases). CDR1 is LGHDT, CDR2 YNNKEL, per germline (reference sequence). Trimming took off 4 bases at V and 2 bases at J, with 19 bases between the two ends. There are 17 residues in the CDR3. The DNA for the CDR3 is TGTGCCAGCAGCCTTGGAGTTGGCGGGGTCCACACAGATACGCAGTATTTT. Protein product: CASSLGVGGVHTDTQYF.

This chain uses TRBV5-1 with TRBJ2-6; tentatively, D is TRBD2 (5 bases). Germline lookup yields CDR1 SGHRS and CDR2 YFSETQ. The germline V and J ends were trimmed by 5 bases and 3 bases, with 12 bases remaining between them. This CDR3 comprises 15 residues. As DNA, the CDR3 is TGCGCCAGCAGGCCTCCGGGGAATGGGGCCAACGTCCTGACTTTC. It yields the protein CASRPPGNGANVLTF.

CDR3 bases: TGTGCCAGCAGTGAGGAACTGTCGTGGGGCACAGATACGCAGTATTTT. Amino acid sequence: CASSEELSWGTDTQYF. The chain employs TRBV6-1 and TRBJ2-3; D is undetermined. Germline values: CDR1 MNHNS, CDR2 SASEGT. Trimming took 3 bases from V and 1 from J, leaving 14 bases between them. The CDR3 runs 16 residues.

The chain has TRBV23-1 and TRBJ1-5; D ambiguous. TRBV23-1 is recorded as an ORF, its role being uncertain. The CDR3 contains 13 residues. V shed 4 bases and J shed 4 bases, with 8 bases lying between them. The CDR3 is CASSLPFNQPQHF. DNA of the CDR3: TGCGCCAGCAGTCTGCCCTTTAATCAGCCCCAGCATTTT.

The J gene is TRBJ2-1, the V gene TRBV19; 11 nucleotides agree with TRBD2. The V gene end was trimmed by 3 bases and the J gene end by 1 base; junction bases not matched to a gene: 5. There are 17 residues in the CDR3. Germline loops: CDR1 LNHDA, CDR2 SQIVND (reference sequence). The CDR3 DNA sequence: TGTGCCAGTAGTATCAGGCTAGCGGGGGGATCCTACAATGAGCAGTTCTTC. It specifies CASSIRLAGGSYNEQFF. Full variable domain (outside the CDR3, taken from reference TRBV19 and TRBJ2-1): DGGITQSPKYLFRKEGQNVTLSCEQNLNHDAMYWYRQDPGQGLRLIYYSQIVNDFQKGDIAEGYSVSREKKESFPLTVTSAQKNPTAFYLCASSIRLAGGSYNEQFFGPGTRLTVL.

The CDR3 coding sequence is TGCAGTGCTCTCGACAGTTTCTCTGGGGCCAACGTCCTGACTTTC. Residues: CSALDSFSGANVLTF. The chain joins TRBV20-1 to TRBJ2-6, with a tentative D call TRBD1 (5 bases). The CDR3 sequence is 15 residues long. The V and J ends lost 5 bases and 0 bases respectively, with 11 bases between them. Germline V gene data show CDR1 as DFQATT and CDR2 as SNEGSKA (reference sequence).

This sequence joins TRBV15 and TRBJ1-1; D not resolved. Germline lookup yields CDR1 LNHNV and CDR2 YYDKDF (reference sequence). The germline V and J ends were trimmed by 1 base and 0 bases, with 18 bases remaining between them. This CDR3 is 18 amino acids long. The CDR3: CATSRGAFRVKMNTEAFF. The CDR3, as DNA: TGTGCCACCAGCAGAGGAGCGTTTAGGGTTAAGATGAACACTGAAGCTTTCTTT. The entire variable domain, with the rest obtained from reference TRBV15 and TRBJ1-1, is as follows: DAMVIQNPRYQVTQFGKPVTLSCSQTLNHNVMYWYQQKSSQAPKLLFHYYDKDFNNEADTPDNFQSRRPNTSFCFLDIRSPGLGDTAMYLCATSRGAFRVKMNTEAFFGQGTRLTVV.

This chain uses TRBV7-2 with TRBJ2-1, with a tentative D call TRBD2 (5 bases). CDR3 length: 13 amino acids. The germline V gene encodes CDR1 SGHTA and CDR2 FQGNSA. Trimming cost V 4 bases and J 9 bases, with 13 bases left between them. CDR3: CASSSELVREQFF. For the CDR3, the DNA is TGTGCCAGCAGCTCGGAACTAGTCCGTGAGCAGTTCTTC.

The gene calls are TRBV27 and TRBJ2-5, with D possibly matching TRBD1 (6 bases). From germline, CDR1 is MNHEY and CDR2 SMNVEV (reference sequence). V was trimmed by 6 bases and J by 5 bases, leaving 7 bases between them. The CDR3 is made up of 11 amino acids. DNA for the CDR3: TGTGCCAGCAGGGGGGCGGAGACCCAGTACTTC. It encodes CASRGAETQYF.

The chain employs TRBV9 and TRBJ1-2; D is ambiguous. Trimming pared 0 bases from V and 2 bases from J, leaving 5 bases between. CDR1 is SGDLS, CDR2 YYNGEE, per germline. The length of the CDR3 is 13 residues. In nucleotides, the CDR3 is TGTGCCAGCAGCGTAGAAGGGAACTATGGCTACACCTTC. Protein product: CASSVEGNYGYTF. Using reference TRBV9 and TRBJ1-2 for the parts outside the CDR3, the full variable domain is DSGVTQTPKHLITATGQRVTLRCSPRSGDLSVYWYQQSLDQGLQFLIQYYNGEERAKGNILERFSAQQFPDLHSELNLSSLELGDSALYFCASSVEGNYGYTFGSGTRLTVV.

This clonotype was counted only a few times. The chain employs TRBV20-1 and TRBJ2-1; 9 positions match TRBD2. The CDR3 spans 16 residues. With 0 bases clipped from V and 2 bases from J, the junction kept 5 bases outside the gene matches. Germline CDR1 and CDR2: DFQATT and SNEGSKA (reference sequence). Here the CDR3 DNA reads TGCAGTGCTAGAGATCCTAGCGGGGTAACCTACAATGAGCAGTTCTTC. This gives the protein CSARDPSGVTYNEQFF.

V and J are TRBV9 and TRBJ2-2; D tentatively fits TRBD1 or TRBD2 (5 bases each). With 4 bases removed from V and 7 bases from J, the gap between germline ends came to 17 bases. Germline V CDR1 and CDR2: SGDLS, YYNGEE. There are 15 residues in the CDR3. The CDR3 is CASSPTGGDNGELFF. The CDR3 DNA is TGTGCCAGCAGCCCGACTGGGGGTGATAACGGGGAGCTGTTTTTT.

The chain uses TRBV5-8 and TRBJ2-1; D not certain. CDR3 length equals 13 residues. CDR1 and CDR2 from the germline V gene are SGHTS and YDEGEE. V was trimmed by 5 bases and J by 6 bases, leaving 12 bases between them. The chain's CDR3 is CASRFGSGNEQFF. The DNA for the CDR3 is TGTGCCAGCAGGTTCGGATCTGGCAATGAGCAGTTCTTC.

The chain couples TRBV12-3 or TRBV12-4 to TRBJ1-1; 9 nucleotides agree with TRBD1. J gave up 5 bases and V 4 bases, and 8 bases lay outside the gene matches. The CDR3 sequence is 15 residues long. The chain's CDR3 is CASSWGQGGKTEAFF. The DNA for the CDR3 is TGTGCCAGCAGTTGGGGACAGGGAGGAAAGACTGAAGCTTTCTTT.

The table lists this clonotype with a few counts. The rearrangement links TRBV9 to TRBJ1-1; D gene uncertain. With 5 bases removed from V and 0 bases from J, the gap between germline ends came to 8 bases. CDR3 length equals 13 residues. Germline assignment: CDR1 SGDLS and CDR2 YYNGEE. The CDR3 sequence: CASSVDMNTEAFF. Written as DNA, the CDR3 is TGTGCCAGCAGTGTCGATATGAACACTGAAGCTTTCTTT.

This clonotype has just one count. The chain couples TRBV4-1 to TRBJ1-5; no firm D call. The CDR3 totals 14 residues. V was pared by 3 bases and J by 2 bases, with 8 bases between. Germline V gene lookup returns CDR1 MGHRA and CDR2 YSYEKL. The DNA for the CDR3 is TGCGCCAGCAGCCAGGGATTTGGCAATCAGCCCCAGCATTTT. Translation: CASSQGFGNQPQHF.

This clonotype has only one observation. CDR3 DNA: TGTGCCAGCAGTGTTAGTAATAGGGGTACCTACGAGCAGTACGTC. It is translated as CASSVSNRGTYEQYV. The rearrangement links TRBV6-1 to TRBJ2-7, with a tentative D call TRBD1 (5 bases). Germline V gives CDR1 MNHNS, CDR2 SASEGT. CDR3 length equals 15 residues. V shed 4 bases and J shed 2 bases, with 15 bases lying between them.

The V call is TRBV5-1, the J call TRBJ1-2; possibly TRBD1 for D (6 bases). The V end lost 0 bases, the J end lost 8 bases, and 8 bases lay between the germline ends. CDR1 SGHRS and CDR2 YFSETQ come from the germline V gene. The CDR3 is 12 residues long. The CDR3, as DNA: TGCGCCAGCAGCTTGGGGACAGCCGGCTACACCTTC. It encodes CASSLGTAGYTF.

This clonotype appeared a few times. This chain connects TRBV7-6 to TRBJ1-5; D may be TRBD1 (5 bases). Germline CDR1 and CDR2: SGHVS and FNYEAQ. CDR3 length: 14 residues. V was trimmed by 4 bases and J by 7 bases, leaving 14 bases between them. The CDR3 DNA reads TGTGCCAGCAGCTCACTAGGGACCGGACAGCCCCAGCATTTT. It specifies CASSSLGTGQPQHF.

The chain has TRBV20-1 and TRBJ2-3, with a tentative D call TRBD1 (6 bases). Germline V lookup: CDR1 DFQATT, CDR2 SNEGSKA (reference sequence). Between the trimmed V and J ends, which lost 6 bases and 0 bases, there was a span of 16 bases. The CDR3 runs 15 residues. This chain's CDR3 is CSAENRESSTDTQYF. The CDR3 region has the DNA TGCAGTGCCGAAAACAGGGAGTCTAGCACAGATACGCAGTATTTT.

V is TRBV10-3 and J is TRBJ2-7; 7 bases agree with TRBD1. V lost 3 bases, J lost 4 bases, and 3 bases stayed unmatched. CDR1 ENHRY and CDR2 SYGVKD come from the germline V gene. The CDR3 length is 13 residues. The CDR3 is CAISERTGYEQYV. The CDR3 DNA reads as TGTGCCATCAGTGAACGGACAGGTTACGAGCAGTACGTC.

J is TRBJ1-4 and V is TRBV12-3 or TRBV12-4, with TRBD1 matching 10 bases. CDR3 length: 15 amino acids. V gave up 3 bases and J gave up 8 bases; unmatched junction bases: 6. The CDR3 DNA is TGTGCCAGCAGTTTTGGGGGACAGGGGCCGGAAAAACTGTTTTTT. Translating it yields CASSFGGQGPEKLFF.

The chain joins TRBV7-8 to TRBJ1-2; 7 bases fit TRBD1. V was pared by 4 bases and J by 4 bases, with 6 bases of the junction left unmatched. There are 14 residues in the CDR3. Germline lookup yields CDR1 SGHVS and CDR2 FQNEAQ. The CDR3 nucleotides are TGTGCCAGCAGCTACAGGGGAGGGAGCTATGGCTACACCTTC. Amino acid sequence: CASSYRGGSYGYTF. Supplemented by reference TRBV7-8 and TRBJ1-2, the full variable domain reads GAGVSQSPRYKVAKRGQDVALRCDPISGHVSLFWYQQALGQGPEFLTYFQNEAQLDKSGLPSDRFFAERPEGSVSTLKIQRTQQEDSAVYLCASSYRGGSYGYTFGSGTRLTVV.

In DNA, the CDR3 is TGTGCCAGCAGTCTTCAAGGGGATTCTTTCGCTTTCTTT. Its protein is CASSLQGDSFAFF. The chain couples TRBV12-3 or TRBV12-4 to TRBJ1-1; perhaps TRBD1 as D (5 bases). With 5 bases removed from V and 11 bases from J, the gap between germline ends came to 18 bases. The CDR3 covers 13 residues.

The chain is built from TRBV3-1 and TRBJ2-2, with TRBD2 as a possible D gene (7 bases). The CDR3 is 15 residues long. The V gene's germline CDR1 is LGHDT and CDR2 YNNKEL (reference sequence). V was shortened by 0 bases and J by 9 bases, with 14 bases between the two germline ends. CDR3 nucleotide sequence: TGTGCCAGCAGCCAAGAGGGGGGGCCCCACCGGGAGCTGTTTTTT. Translated, it gives CASSQEGGPHRELFF.

This clonotype appeared once. The V gene is TRBV11-2, the J gene TRBJ2-7; 7 nucleotides align to TRBD2. Trimming removed 6 bases from V and 0 bases from J; junction bases left unmatched: 5. The CDR3 runs 14 residues. Germline V gene lookup returns CDR1 SGHAT and CDR2 FQNNGV. The CDR3 DNA follows: TGTGCCAGCAGTCCCGGGGGGAGCTCCTACGAGCAGTACTTC. Translated, it gives CASSPGGSSYEQYF.

The CDR3 here is CASTLQTANYGYTF. CDR3 sequence (DNA): TGCGCCAGCACCCTTCAGACGGCTAACTATGGCTACACCTTC. The V and J genes are TRBV10-1 and TRBJ1-2, with D unclear. This CDR3 comprises 14 residues. CDR1 is WNHNN and CDR2 is SYGVQD in the germline V gene (reference sequence). Trimming took off 7 bases at V and 0 bases at J, with 12 bases between the two ends.

The chain is built from TRBV11-2 and TRBJ1-2, with TRBD1 identical over 8 bases. The ends lost 0 bases at V and 5 bases at J; junction bases unmatched: 5. Germline V gene lookup returns CDR1 SGHAT and CDR2 FQNNGV. The length of the CDR3 is 15 residues. The CDR3 DNA reads as TGTGCCAGCAGCTTAGAGACAGGGGTGGGGTATGGCTACACCTTC. Protein product: CASSLETGVGYGYTF.

The J gene is TRBJ1-3, the V gene TRBV3-1; D ambiguous. The germline V and J ends were trimmed by 3 bases and 0 bases, with 3 bases remaining between them. The CDR3 totals 13 residues. Germline CDR1 and CDR2: LGHDT and YNNKEL (reference sequence). CDR3 sequence reads: CASSHNSGNTIYF. In DNA, the CDR3 is TGTGCCAGCAGCCACAACTCTGGAAACACCATATATTTT.

The V and J genes are TRBV20-1 and TRBJ2-1; 7 bases are shared with TRBD1. Germline values: CDR1 DFQATT, CDR2 SNEGSKA (reference sequence). Trimming cost V 6 bases and J 10 bases; bases outside gene matches: 18. This CDR3 is 15 amino acids long. The CDR3 DNA reads as TGCAGTGCCACACCGCAGGGCCAGGGGGAACTAGAGCAGTTCTTC. Amino acids: CSATPQGQGELEQFF.